This T cell receptor beta chain was documented in a study of CD8+ T cells in alopecia areata. For the study at large: Treated patients were given 5 to 10 mg oral tofacitinib twice daily. Treated patients were scored for severity by percent of scalp affected. Findings and caveats of the study: With one nonresponder, baseline CD8+ expansion's link to response remains uncertain. Sequenced scalp T cells also include alphabeta T cells resident in normal skin.

TCR sequencing used cDNA made by reverse transcription of extracted RNA. Clones were sequenced by immunoSEQ multiplex PCR, and TCRdb holds only the in-frame ones, with some missing. There are approximately 120,000 clones in the sample; 61% occur only once, and 4.5% to 6% lies in the top ten. Note on this clone: Its antigen is undetermined.

Trimming left V 5 bases short and J 4 bases short, with 14 bases between. Germline-derived CDR1 and CDR2 are SGHVS and FNYEAQ. The CDR3 spans 14 residues. Treatment of the sample: oral pan-JAK inhibitor, 5-10 mg twice daily. The sequence was obtained from a human donor with alopecia areata. The input for sequencing was CD4+ T cells sorted from blood, taken at week 4, from a patient treated with tofacitinib. The chain uses TRBV7-6 and TRBJ1-1, with D hard to call. This CDR3 is CASSPRPEGTEAFF. DNA for the CDR3: TGTGCCAGCAGCCCACGCCCGGAGGGCACTGAAGCTTTCTTT.